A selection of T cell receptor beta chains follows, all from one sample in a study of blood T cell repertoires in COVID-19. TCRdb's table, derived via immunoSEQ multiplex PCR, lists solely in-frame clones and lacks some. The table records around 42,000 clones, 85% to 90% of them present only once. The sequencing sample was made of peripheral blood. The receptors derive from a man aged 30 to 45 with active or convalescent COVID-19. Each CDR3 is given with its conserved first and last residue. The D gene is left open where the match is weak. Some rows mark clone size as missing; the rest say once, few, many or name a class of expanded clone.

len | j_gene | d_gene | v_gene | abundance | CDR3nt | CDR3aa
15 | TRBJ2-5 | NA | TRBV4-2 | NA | TGTGCCAGCAGCCAGGGGTCCAGGGTGGAAGAGACCCAGTACTTC | CASSQGSRVEETQYF
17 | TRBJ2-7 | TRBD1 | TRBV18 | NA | TGTGCCAGCTCACCACCGAGGACAGGGGTAGCAGGCAACGAGCAGTACTTC | CASSPPRTGVAGNEQYF
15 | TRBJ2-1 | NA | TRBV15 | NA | TGTGCCACCAGCAGAGAAACAGGGAGTTACAATGAGCAGTTCTTC | CATSRETGSYNEQFF
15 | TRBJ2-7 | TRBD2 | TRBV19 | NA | TGTGCCAGTACCGAGACTAGCGGGGGTTCCTACGAGCAGTACTTC | CASTETSGGSYEQYF
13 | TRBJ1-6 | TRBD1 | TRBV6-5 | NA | TGTGCCAGCGGCCGGGACAGGGTTTCACCCCTCCACTTT | CASGRDRVSPLHF
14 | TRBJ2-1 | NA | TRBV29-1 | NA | TGCAGCGTTGAGGGCAAAACAGGCTACAATGAGCAGTTCTTC | CSVEGKTGYNEQFF
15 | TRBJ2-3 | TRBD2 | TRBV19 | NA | TGTGCCAGTAGTACCGGGACTAGTCGTACAGATACGCAGTATTTT | CASSTGTSRTDTQYF
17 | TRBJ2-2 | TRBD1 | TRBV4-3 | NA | TGCGCCAGCAGCCAGACTGACAGGGTGTTATCCGCCGGGGAGCTGTTTTTT | CASSQTDRVLSAGELFF
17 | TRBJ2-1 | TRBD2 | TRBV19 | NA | TGTGCCACTTCGCGCCGGGCTAGCGGGTCCACGGTTAATGAGCAGTTCTTC | CATSRRASGSTVNEQFF
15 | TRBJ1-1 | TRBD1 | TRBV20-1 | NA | TGCAGTGCTAGTGGACCCGGGACAGGGGGGACTGAAGCTTTCTTT | CSASGPGTGGTEAFF
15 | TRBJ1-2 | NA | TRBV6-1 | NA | TGTGCCAGCAGTGAACAGACGGGGGAGGGGTATGGCTACACCTTC | CASSEQTGEGYGYTF
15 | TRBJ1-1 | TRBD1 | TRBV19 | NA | TGTGCCAGTTCAGAGTTCAGGGGGCAGAACACTGAAGCTTTCTTT | CASSEFRGQNTEAFF
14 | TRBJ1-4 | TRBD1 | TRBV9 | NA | TGTGCCAGCAGCGGGGGAACAGGGGGCGGAAAACTGTTTTTT | CASSGGTGGGKLFF
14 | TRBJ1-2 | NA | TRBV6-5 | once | TGTGCCAGCATCGGGCCGGGCGGAGGCTATGGCTACACCTTC | CASIGPGGGYGYTF
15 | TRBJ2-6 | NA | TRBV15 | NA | TGTGCCACCAGCAGAAGGAGCTCTGGGGCCAACGTCCTGACTTTC | CATSRRSSGANVLTF
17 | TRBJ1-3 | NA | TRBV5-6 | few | TGTGCCAGCAGCTTGCCAGGAGGGATTAGATCTGGAAACACCATATATTTT | CASSLPGGIRSGNTIYF
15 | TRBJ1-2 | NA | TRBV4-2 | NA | TGTGCCAGCAGCCAACTATTACAGGGCCCCTATGGCTACACCTTC | CASSQLLQGPYGYTF
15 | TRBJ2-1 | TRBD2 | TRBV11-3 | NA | TGTGCCAGCAGCTTAGGTCTAGCGGGGTTCAATGAGCAGTTCTTC | CASSLGLAGFNEQFF
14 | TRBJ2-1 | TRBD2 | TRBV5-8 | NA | TGTGCCAGCAGCTTGCGGGGGGCCTACAATGAGCAGTTCTTC | CASSLRGAYNEQFF
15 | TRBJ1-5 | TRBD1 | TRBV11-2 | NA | TGTGCCAGCAGCTTGGACAGGGGGCGCGGTCAGCCCCAGCATTTT | CASSLDRGRGQPQHF
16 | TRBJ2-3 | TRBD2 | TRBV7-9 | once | TGTGCCAGCAGCTTATGGGCTAGCGGGATGTCAGATACGCAGTATTTT | CASSLWASGMSDTQYF
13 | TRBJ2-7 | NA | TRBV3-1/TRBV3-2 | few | TGTGCCAGCAGCCAAGTAACCGGCTACGAGCAGTACTTC | CASSQVTGYEQYF
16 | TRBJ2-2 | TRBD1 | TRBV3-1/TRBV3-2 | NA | TGTGCCAGCAGCCAACGGACAGGGGGAAGAGCCGGGGAGCTGTTTTTT | CASSQRTGGRAGELFF
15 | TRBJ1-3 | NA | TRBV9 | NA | TGTGCCAGCAGCGAACTGGGGGGGTATGGAAACACCATATATTTT | CASSELGGYGNTIYF
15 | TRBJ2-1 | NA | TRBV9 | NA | TGTGCCAGCAGCGTCCGGGGTGGGTCCTACAATGAGCAGTTCTTC | CASSVRGGSYNEQFF
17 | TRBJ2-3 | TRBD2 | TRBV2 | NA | TGTGCCAGCAGTGAGGCCATTAGCGGGGGTAGCACAGATACGCAGTATTTT | CASSEAISGGSTDTQYF
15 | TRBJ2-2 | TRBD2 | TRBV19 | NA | TGTGCCAGTAGTATCCTAGCGGGGGACACCGGGGAGCTGTTTTTT | CASSILAGDTGELFF
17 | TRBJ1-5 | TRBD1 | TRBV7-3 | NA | TGTGCCAGCAGCTTGGTCGACAGGGGGTACGGGAATCAGCCCCAGCATTTT | CASSLVDRGYGNQPQHF
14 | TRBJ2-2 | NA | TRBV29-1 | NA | TGCAGCGTCTATCGCGGGGCGAACACCGGGGAGCTGTTTTTT | CSVYRGANTGELFF
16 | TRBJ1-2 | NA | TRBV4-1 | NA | TGCGCCAGCAGCCAAGATTGGGGGGGTAGGTGGTATGGCTACACCTTC | CASSQDWGGRWYGYTF
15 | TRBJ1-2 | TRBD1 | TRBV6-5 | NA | TGTGCCAGCAGTTACTTAGGGACAGGGTTCTATGGCTACACCTTC | CASSYLGTGFYGYTF
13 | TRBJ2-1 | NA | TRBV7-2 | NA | TGTGCCAGCAAAAATCGGGCGGGAAATGAGCAGTTCTTC | CASKNRAGNEQFF
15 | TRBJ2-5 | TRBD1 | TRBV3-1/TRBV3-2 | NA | TGTGCCAGCAGGCCCCGACAGGGCTACCAAGAGACCCAGTACTTC | CASRPRQGYQETQYF
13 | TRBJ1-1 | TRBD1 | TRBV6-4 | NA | TGTGCCAGCAGGGGACAGGGAGGCACTGAAGCTTTCTTT | CASRGQGGTEAFF
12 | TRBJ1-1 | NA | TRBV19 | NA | TGTGCCAGTACGGACACGGTCACTGAAGCTTTCTTT | CASTDTVTEAFF
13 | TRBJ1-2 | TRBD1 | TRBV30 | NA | TGTGCCTGGAGTGCGGACAGGGGCTATGGCTACACCTTC | CAWSADRGYGYTF
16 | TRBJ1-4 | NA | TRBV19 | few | TGTGCCAGTAGTGAGGGAAGTTCAGCAACTAATGAAAAACTGTTTTTT | CASSEGSSATNEKLFF
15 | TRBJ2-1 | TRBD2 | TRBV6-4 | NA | TGTGCCAGCAGTGGCGGGGGAGGGCCCTACAATGAGCAGTTCTTC | CASSGGGGPYNEQFF
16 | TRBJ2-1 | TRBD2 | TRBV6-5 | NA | TGTGCCAGCAGTTACTCGAAGGCGGGAGTTTTTAATGAGCAGTTCTTC | CASSYSKAGVFNEQFF
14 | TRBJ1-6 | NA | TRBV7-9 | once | TGTGCCAGCAGCTTAAGGGAGAATAATTCACCCCTCCACTTT | CASSLRENNSPLHF
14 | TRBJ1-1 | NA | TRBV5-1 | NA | TGCGCCAGCAGCATGGACGGGGAGGGCACTGAAGCTTTCTTT | CASSMDGEGTEAFF
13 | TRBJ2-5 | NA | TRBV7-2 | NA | TGTGCCAGCAGCTTAGACAGGAAAGAGACCCAGTACTTC | CASSLDRKETQYF
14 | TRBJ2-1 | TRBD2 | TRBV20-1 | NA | TGCAGTGCTAGTGCGCTAGCGGGGTTTAATGAGCAGTTCTTC | CSASALAGFNEQFF